The T cell receptor beta chain under discussion was sequenced for a study of technical replicates of blood from several donors. The germline V and J ends were trimmed by 2 bases and 8 bases, with 10 bases remaining between them. Germline V gene sequence: CDR1 SGHNT, CDR2 YYREEE (reference sequence). The CDR3 consists of 12 residues. TCRdb's table, derived via immunoSEQ multiplex PCR, lists solely in-frame clones and lacks some. The table lists about 62,000 clones, around 87% of them singletons. This clonotype originated in a human donor in good health. Some clones in this sample may be carry-over from other donors' samples. Sequenced: PBMCs. J is TRBJ1-1 and V is TRBV5-4; the D gene is possibly TRBD1 (6 bases). CDR3 DNA: TGTGCCAGCAGCTTTGCGGGGGCGGAAGCTTTCTTT. It is translated as CASSFAGAEAFF.